A single sample gave rise to the 27 T cell receptor beta chains below, sequenced in a study of cytomegalovirus exposure and HLA in healthy donors. Vbeta (60) and Jbeta (13) primers were used in the PCR. Libraries were prepared by immunoSEQ multiplex PCR; TCRdb keeps only in-frame clonotypes and omits some of them. The sample has about 150,000 clones; roughly 80% are singletons. Sequenced: PBMCs. Every receptor here comes from a woman aged 25 to 39 in good health and CMV-seronegative.

The chain uses TRBV5-6 and TRBJ2-3, with D unclear. Trimming took 0 bases from V and 14 from J, leaving 19 bases between them. The CDR3 extends over 14 amino acids. The germline CDR1 and CDR2 sequences are SGHDT and YYEEEE. The CDR3 nucleotides are TGTGCCAGCAGCTTGGGTGCGGCCCCTGGGTCCTCGTATTTT. It encodes CASSLGAAPGSSYF.

This clone is a singleton in its sample. V is TRBV7-8 and J is TRBJ2-7, with 9 bases aligning to TRBD1. Germline V gene sequence: CDR1 SGHVS, CDR2 FQNEAQ. The V segment lost 5 bases and the J segment 5 bases; nucleotides outside the gene matches: 13. The CDR3 length is 16 residues. The CDR3 here is CASSQLPQGAQNEQYF. Written as DNA, the CDR3 is TGTGCCAGCAGCCAGCTTCCACAGGGGGCTCAAAACGAGCAGTACTTC.

The chain recombines TRBV5-4 with TRBJ2-3, with a weak D call TRBD2 (7 bases). Trimming left V 0 bases short and J 0 bases short, with 17 bases between. Looked up from germline, CDR1 is SGHNT and CDR2 is YYREEE (reference sequence). This CDR3 is built from 18 residues. The CDR3 DNA is TGTGCCAGCAGCTTGGGGCCCCTGCGGGGGCACAGCACAGATACGCAGTATTTT. It specifies CASSLGPLRGHSTDTQYF.

The chain recombines TRBV28 with TRBJ2-3; D gene ambiguous. CDR1 is MDHEN, CDR2 SYDVKM, per germline. This CDR3 is built from 14 residues. Trimming stripped 3 bases from V and 0 bases from J, with 7 bases between. The CDR3 DNA is TGTGCCAGCAGTTTGCGGCGGAGCACAGATACGCAGTATTTT. It codes for CASSLRRSTDTQYF.

The chain has TRBV5-1 and TRBJ2-7; 7 positions match TRBD1. In germline, CDR1 is SGHRS, CDR2 YFSETQ. This CDR3 region has 15 residues. V shed 0 bases, J shed 1 base, and the junction held 4 bases outside the gene matches. In nucleotides, the CDR3 is TGCGCCAGCAGCTTGGCCTCGGGACAGTCCTACGAGCAGTACTTC. Its translation is CASSLASGQSYEQYF.

The chain recombines TRBV30 with TRBJ2-7; maybe TRBD1 (5 bases). CDR1 and CDR2 from the germline V gene are GTSNPN and SVGIG (reference sequence). The CDR3 sequence is 11 residues long. The V gene lost 1 base and the J gene lost 6 bases, with 7 bases spanning the gap. CDR3 DNA sequence: TGTGCCTGGAGTGCAGGGCGCGAGCAGTACTTC. It yields the protein CAWSAGREQYF.

The V and J genes are TRBV27 and TRBJ1-5; 7 positions match TRBD1. The CDR3 consists of 14 residues. Germline trimming cut 7 bases from V and 1 base from J; bases unmatched to any gene: 4. Germline V gene data show CDR1 as MNHEY and CDR2 as SMNVEV (reference sequence). CDR3 sequence: CASKDRESNQPQHF. As DNA, the CDR3 is TGTGCCAGCAAAGACAGGGAAAGCAATCAGCCCCAGCATTTT.

J is TRBJ2-7 and V is TRBV19; D not certain. The CDR3 covers 15 residues. The ends were cut back, 2 bases at V and 1 base at J, with 12 bases in the middle. Germline V gene data show CDR1 as LNHDA and CDR2 as SQIVND (reference sequence). CDR3 sequence: CASSIFRVGSYEQYF. CDR3 DNA: TGTGCCAGTAGTATATTCCGGGTCGGGTCCTACGAGCAGTACTTC.

The V call is TRBV5-6, the J call TRBJ1-4, with D possibly matching TRBD1 (5 bases). The CDR3 totals 16 residues. V lost 0 bases and J lost 8, with 17 bases in between. CDR1 is SGHDT and CDR2 is YYEEEE in the germline V gene. The CDR3 nucleotides read TGTGCCAGCAGCTTGGCCCGGGCAGGGCTCTTGGAAAAACTGTTTTTT. It translates to CASSLARAGLLEKLFF.

The chain recombines TRBV30 with TRBJ2-3; possible D gene TRBD1, 7 bases. CDR1 GTSNPN and CDR2 SVGIG come from the germline V gene (reference sequence). CDR3 length: 15 residues. The V gene lost 1 base and the J gene lost 1 base, with 12 bases spanning the gap. The CDR3 protein is CAWSGPRGGTDTQYF. As DNA, the CDR3 is TGTGCCTGGAGTGGTCCCAGGGGGGGCACAGATACGCAGTATTTT.

About this clone itself: This sample also contains other DNA sequences that code for the same CDR3. The chain recombines TRBV7-9 with TRBJ2-1, with D perhaps TRBD2 (5 bases). From germline, CDR1 is SEHNR and CDR2 FQNEAQ (reference sequence). V was shortened by 2 bases and J by 7 bases, with 6 bases between the two germline ends. This CDR3 comprises 12 residues. The CDR3 reads CASSLRGNEQFF. Written as DNA, the CDR3 is TGTGCCAGCAGCTTACGAGGGAATGAGCAGTTCTTC.

This sequence joins TRBV7-9 and TRBJ1-1; D unresolved. This CDR3 contains 14 residues. Germline V lookup: CDR1 SEHNR, CDR2 FQNEAQ (reference sequence). V was shortened by 5 bases and J by 1 base, with 11 bases between the two germline ends. CDR3 in amino acids: CASSLIEANTEAFF. The CDR3 bases are TGTGCCAGCAGCCTGATAGAGGCGAACACTGAAGCTTTCTTT.

The chain employs TRBV29-1 and TRBJ2-7, with TRBD1 matching over 7 bases. Germline V lookup: CDR1 SQVTM, CDR2 ANQGSEA. V lost 6 bases, J lost 2 bases, and 10 bases stayed unmatched. The CDR3 sequence is 14 residues long. The CDR3 coding sequence is TGCAGCGTCCGACCGGGACAGCCCACCTACGAGCAGTACTTC. This gives the protein CSVRPGQPTYEQYF.

The sample holds a few counts of this clone. The chain employs TRBV5-1 and TRBJ1-5; D uncertain. The V gene lost 0 bases and the J gene lost 3 bases, with 10 bases spanning the gap. The CDR3 loop spans 15 amino acids. CDR1 and CDR2 (germline): SGHRS, YFSETQ. The CDR3 here is CASSLGTADNQPQHF. The CDR3, as DNA: TGCGCCAGCAGCTTGGGAACAGCGGACAATCAGCCCCAGCATTTT. The full variable domain, with the rest looked up from reference TRBV5-1 and TRBJ1-5, is KAGVTQTPRYLIKTRGQQVTLSCSPISGHRSVSWYQQTPGQGLQFLFEYFSETQRNKGNFPGRFSGRQFSNSRSEMNVSTLELGDSALYLCASSLGTADNQPQHFGDGTRLSIL.

The V gene is TRBV4-1, the J gene TRBJ2-3; D unresolved. Germline loops: CDR1 MGHRA, CDR2 YSYEKL. The CDR3 spans 15 residues. Between the trimmed V and J ends, which lost 0 bases and 0 bases, there was a span of 7 bases. The CDR3 nucleotides are TGCGCCAGCAGCCAAGAGGCCTCAAGCACAGATACGCAGTATTTT. Translated: CASSQEASSTDTQYF.

The CDR3 sequence is CASSSRTGEYEQYF. The CDR3 coding sequence is TGCGCCAGCAGCAGCCGGACAGGGGAGTACGAGCAGTACTTC. The chain combines TRBV5-1 with TRBJ2-7; 9 bases align to TRBD1. The germline V gene has CDR1 SGHRS and CDR2 YFSETQ. The CDR3 runs 14 residues. The V gene end was trimmed by 4 bases and the J gene end by 4 bases; junction bases not matched to a gene: 6.

V gene TRBV30 combines with J gene TRBJ1-2; the D gene is possibly TRBD1 (5 bases). V lost 1 base and J 3 bases, leaving 9 bases between the germline ends. The CDR3 is 13 residues long. Per germline, CDR1 GTSNPN and CDR2 SVGIG (reference sequence). The CDR3 here is CAWSGGDHYGYTF. The CDR3, as DNA: TGTGCCTGGAGTGGGGGGGATCACTATGGCTACACCTTC.

V and J are TRBV27 and TRBJ2-7; weak D call: TRBD2 (5 bases). Looked up from germline, CDR1 is MNHEY and CDR2 is SMNVEV (reference sequence). V was shortened by 4 bases and J by 3 bases, with 10 bases between the two germline ends. The CDR3 has 13 amino acids. The DNA for the CDR3 is TGTGCCAGCAGTTCCTGGGAGCGCTACGAGCAGTACTTC. It codes for CASSSWERYEQYF.

The chain joins TRBV5-4 to TRBJ1-3; the D is unclear. The CDR3 sequence is 15 residues long. Trimming took 0 bases from V and 4 from J, leaving 11 bases between them. Germline values: CDR1 SGHNT, CDR2 YYREEE (reference sequence). The chain's CDR3 is CASSLARGTGNTIYF. As DNA, the CDR3 is TGTGCCAGCAGCTTGGCCCGGGGAACAGGAAACACCATATATTTT.

This clone came up once. This chain joins TRBV7-9 and TRBJ1-2; 7 bases agree with TRBD1. The V segment lost 5 bases and the J segment 5 bases; nucleotides outside the gene matches: 11. The V gene's germline CDR1 is SEHNR and CDR2 FQNEAQ (reference sequence). The CDR3 is made up of 15 amino acids. The CDR3 DNA reads as TGTGCCAGCAGCCCCTCCGGGACAGAGGAGTATGGCTACACCTTC. It translates to CASSPSGTEEYGYTF.

The chain employs TRBV7-9 and TRBJ1-2, with TRBD1 matching 8 bases. The V segment lost 3 bases and the J segment 6 bases; nucleotides outside the gene matches: 6. This CDR3 region has 14 residues. The germline gives CDR1 SEHNR, CDR2 FQNEAQ (reference sequence). CDR3 nucleotide sequence: TGTGCCAGCAGCTTCCCGGGACAGGAGGATGGCTACACCTTC. It codes for CASSFPGQEDGYTF.

The chain uses TRBV9 and TRBJ1-2; D gene ambiguous. CDR1 is SGDLS, CDR2 YYNGEE, per germline. CDR3 size: 12 residues. The ends were cut back, 4 bases at V and 5 bases at J, with 9 bases in the middle. The CDR3 nucleotides are TGTGCCAGCAGCACCGGAGCTTATGGCTACACCTTC. Protein product: CASSTGAYGYTF.

The chain recombines TRBV6-5 with TRBJ1-5; D unresolved. Germline V CDR1 and CDR2: MNHEY, SVGAGI. The CDR3 totals 14 residues. V lost 2 bases and J 9 bases, leaving 14 bases between the germline ends. CDR3 sequence: CASSYAGVGGPQHF. The CDR3 nucleotides are TGTGCCAGCAGTTACGCCGGTGTGGGAGGGCCCCAGCATTTT.

The CDR3 bases are TGCAGCGTGTCTGACAGGGGTCTACCCTACGAGCAGTACTTC. Translated: CSVSDRGLPYEQYF. V and J are TRBV29-1 and TRBJ2-7, with TRBD1 identical over 8 bases. Per the germline V gene, CDR1 is SQVTM and CDR2 is ANQGSEA. The V and J ends lost 6 bases and 2 bases, in that order; junction bases with no gene match: 9. There are 14 residues in the CDR3.

This clone appeared a single time. The CDR3 DNA reads TGTGCCAGTAAGACGGGACAGCTAGACACCGGGGAGCTGTTTTTT. Protein: CASKTGQLDTGELFF. This chain connects TRBV19 to TRBJ2-2; TRBD1 aligns across 7 bases. The CDR3 has 15 residues. Losses at the gene ends were 7 bases for V and 3 bases for J; bases not matched to a gene: 8. CDR1 is LNHDA, CDR2 SQIVND, per germline (reference sequence).

The chain combines TRBV6-1 with TRBJ1-3; no firm D call. The CDR3 contains 14 residues. CDR1 is MNHNS, CDR2 SASEGT, per germline. The V and J ends lost 10 bases and 8 bases respectively, with 21 bases between them. Written as DNA, the CDR3 is TGTGCCATCACCCCCATGGGGAGGAGGGACACCATATATTTT. It encodes CAITPMGRRDTIYF.

V usage is TRBV4-3 and J usage is TRBJ2-1; 9 positions agree with TRBD1. The CDR3 consists of 15 residues. V was pared by 2 bases and J by 3 bases, with 2 bases of the junction left unmatched. The germline CDR1 and CDR2 sequences are LGHNA and YSLEER. The CDR3 region has the DNA TGCGCCAGCAGCCAACGGACAGGGGACTACAATGAGCAGTTCTTC. Protein: CASSQRTGDYNEQFF.